This T cell receptor (beta chain) was sequenced for a study of breast tumors, draining lymph nodes, adjacent tissues. V lost 5 bases and J lost 9, with 15 bases in between. CDR3 size: 13 residues. The germline V gene encodes CDR1 SGHRS and CDR2 YFSETQ. Samples came from axillary lymph nodes draining the breast cancer. This clonotype was observed many times. TCRdb analysed the multiplex PCR reads with MiXCR anew, one entry per CDR3 protein. The sample records 84,000 or so distinct CDR3 sequences, about 27% being singletons. The sample comprised axillary lymph node tissue. The J gene is TRBJ2-1, the V gene TRBV5-1, with a weak D call TRBD1 (5 bases). The origin of this receptor is a female donor with breast cancer. Some clones in this sample may be carry-over from other donors' samples. CDR3 sequence (DNA): TGCGCCAGCAGATACGAGTCCCAGGGTGAGCAGTTCTTC. Translation: CASRYESQGEQFF.